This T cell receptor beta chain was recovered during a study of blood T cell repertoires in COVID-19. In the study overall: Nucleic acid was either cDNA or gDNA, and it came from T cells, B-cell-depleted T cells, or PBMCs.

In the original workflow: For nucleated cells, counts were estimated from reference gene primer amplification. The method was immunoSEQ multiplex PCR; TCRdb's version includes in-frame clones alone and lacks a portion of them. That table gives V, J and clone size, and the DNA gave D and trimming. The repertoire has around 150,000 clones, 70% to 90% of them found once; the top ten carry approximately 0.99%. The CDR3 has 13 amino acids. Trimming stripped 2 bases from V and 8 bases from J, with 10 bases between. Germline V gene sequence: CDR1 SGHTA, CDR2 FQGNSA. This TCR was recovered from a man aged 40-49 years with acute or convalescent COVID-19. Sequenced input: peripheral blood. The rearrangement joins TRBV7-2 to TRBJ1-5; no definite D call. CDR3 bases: TGTGCCAGCAGCTTAAGAGGATCCAAGCCCCAGCATTTT. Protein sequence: CASSLRGSKPQHF.